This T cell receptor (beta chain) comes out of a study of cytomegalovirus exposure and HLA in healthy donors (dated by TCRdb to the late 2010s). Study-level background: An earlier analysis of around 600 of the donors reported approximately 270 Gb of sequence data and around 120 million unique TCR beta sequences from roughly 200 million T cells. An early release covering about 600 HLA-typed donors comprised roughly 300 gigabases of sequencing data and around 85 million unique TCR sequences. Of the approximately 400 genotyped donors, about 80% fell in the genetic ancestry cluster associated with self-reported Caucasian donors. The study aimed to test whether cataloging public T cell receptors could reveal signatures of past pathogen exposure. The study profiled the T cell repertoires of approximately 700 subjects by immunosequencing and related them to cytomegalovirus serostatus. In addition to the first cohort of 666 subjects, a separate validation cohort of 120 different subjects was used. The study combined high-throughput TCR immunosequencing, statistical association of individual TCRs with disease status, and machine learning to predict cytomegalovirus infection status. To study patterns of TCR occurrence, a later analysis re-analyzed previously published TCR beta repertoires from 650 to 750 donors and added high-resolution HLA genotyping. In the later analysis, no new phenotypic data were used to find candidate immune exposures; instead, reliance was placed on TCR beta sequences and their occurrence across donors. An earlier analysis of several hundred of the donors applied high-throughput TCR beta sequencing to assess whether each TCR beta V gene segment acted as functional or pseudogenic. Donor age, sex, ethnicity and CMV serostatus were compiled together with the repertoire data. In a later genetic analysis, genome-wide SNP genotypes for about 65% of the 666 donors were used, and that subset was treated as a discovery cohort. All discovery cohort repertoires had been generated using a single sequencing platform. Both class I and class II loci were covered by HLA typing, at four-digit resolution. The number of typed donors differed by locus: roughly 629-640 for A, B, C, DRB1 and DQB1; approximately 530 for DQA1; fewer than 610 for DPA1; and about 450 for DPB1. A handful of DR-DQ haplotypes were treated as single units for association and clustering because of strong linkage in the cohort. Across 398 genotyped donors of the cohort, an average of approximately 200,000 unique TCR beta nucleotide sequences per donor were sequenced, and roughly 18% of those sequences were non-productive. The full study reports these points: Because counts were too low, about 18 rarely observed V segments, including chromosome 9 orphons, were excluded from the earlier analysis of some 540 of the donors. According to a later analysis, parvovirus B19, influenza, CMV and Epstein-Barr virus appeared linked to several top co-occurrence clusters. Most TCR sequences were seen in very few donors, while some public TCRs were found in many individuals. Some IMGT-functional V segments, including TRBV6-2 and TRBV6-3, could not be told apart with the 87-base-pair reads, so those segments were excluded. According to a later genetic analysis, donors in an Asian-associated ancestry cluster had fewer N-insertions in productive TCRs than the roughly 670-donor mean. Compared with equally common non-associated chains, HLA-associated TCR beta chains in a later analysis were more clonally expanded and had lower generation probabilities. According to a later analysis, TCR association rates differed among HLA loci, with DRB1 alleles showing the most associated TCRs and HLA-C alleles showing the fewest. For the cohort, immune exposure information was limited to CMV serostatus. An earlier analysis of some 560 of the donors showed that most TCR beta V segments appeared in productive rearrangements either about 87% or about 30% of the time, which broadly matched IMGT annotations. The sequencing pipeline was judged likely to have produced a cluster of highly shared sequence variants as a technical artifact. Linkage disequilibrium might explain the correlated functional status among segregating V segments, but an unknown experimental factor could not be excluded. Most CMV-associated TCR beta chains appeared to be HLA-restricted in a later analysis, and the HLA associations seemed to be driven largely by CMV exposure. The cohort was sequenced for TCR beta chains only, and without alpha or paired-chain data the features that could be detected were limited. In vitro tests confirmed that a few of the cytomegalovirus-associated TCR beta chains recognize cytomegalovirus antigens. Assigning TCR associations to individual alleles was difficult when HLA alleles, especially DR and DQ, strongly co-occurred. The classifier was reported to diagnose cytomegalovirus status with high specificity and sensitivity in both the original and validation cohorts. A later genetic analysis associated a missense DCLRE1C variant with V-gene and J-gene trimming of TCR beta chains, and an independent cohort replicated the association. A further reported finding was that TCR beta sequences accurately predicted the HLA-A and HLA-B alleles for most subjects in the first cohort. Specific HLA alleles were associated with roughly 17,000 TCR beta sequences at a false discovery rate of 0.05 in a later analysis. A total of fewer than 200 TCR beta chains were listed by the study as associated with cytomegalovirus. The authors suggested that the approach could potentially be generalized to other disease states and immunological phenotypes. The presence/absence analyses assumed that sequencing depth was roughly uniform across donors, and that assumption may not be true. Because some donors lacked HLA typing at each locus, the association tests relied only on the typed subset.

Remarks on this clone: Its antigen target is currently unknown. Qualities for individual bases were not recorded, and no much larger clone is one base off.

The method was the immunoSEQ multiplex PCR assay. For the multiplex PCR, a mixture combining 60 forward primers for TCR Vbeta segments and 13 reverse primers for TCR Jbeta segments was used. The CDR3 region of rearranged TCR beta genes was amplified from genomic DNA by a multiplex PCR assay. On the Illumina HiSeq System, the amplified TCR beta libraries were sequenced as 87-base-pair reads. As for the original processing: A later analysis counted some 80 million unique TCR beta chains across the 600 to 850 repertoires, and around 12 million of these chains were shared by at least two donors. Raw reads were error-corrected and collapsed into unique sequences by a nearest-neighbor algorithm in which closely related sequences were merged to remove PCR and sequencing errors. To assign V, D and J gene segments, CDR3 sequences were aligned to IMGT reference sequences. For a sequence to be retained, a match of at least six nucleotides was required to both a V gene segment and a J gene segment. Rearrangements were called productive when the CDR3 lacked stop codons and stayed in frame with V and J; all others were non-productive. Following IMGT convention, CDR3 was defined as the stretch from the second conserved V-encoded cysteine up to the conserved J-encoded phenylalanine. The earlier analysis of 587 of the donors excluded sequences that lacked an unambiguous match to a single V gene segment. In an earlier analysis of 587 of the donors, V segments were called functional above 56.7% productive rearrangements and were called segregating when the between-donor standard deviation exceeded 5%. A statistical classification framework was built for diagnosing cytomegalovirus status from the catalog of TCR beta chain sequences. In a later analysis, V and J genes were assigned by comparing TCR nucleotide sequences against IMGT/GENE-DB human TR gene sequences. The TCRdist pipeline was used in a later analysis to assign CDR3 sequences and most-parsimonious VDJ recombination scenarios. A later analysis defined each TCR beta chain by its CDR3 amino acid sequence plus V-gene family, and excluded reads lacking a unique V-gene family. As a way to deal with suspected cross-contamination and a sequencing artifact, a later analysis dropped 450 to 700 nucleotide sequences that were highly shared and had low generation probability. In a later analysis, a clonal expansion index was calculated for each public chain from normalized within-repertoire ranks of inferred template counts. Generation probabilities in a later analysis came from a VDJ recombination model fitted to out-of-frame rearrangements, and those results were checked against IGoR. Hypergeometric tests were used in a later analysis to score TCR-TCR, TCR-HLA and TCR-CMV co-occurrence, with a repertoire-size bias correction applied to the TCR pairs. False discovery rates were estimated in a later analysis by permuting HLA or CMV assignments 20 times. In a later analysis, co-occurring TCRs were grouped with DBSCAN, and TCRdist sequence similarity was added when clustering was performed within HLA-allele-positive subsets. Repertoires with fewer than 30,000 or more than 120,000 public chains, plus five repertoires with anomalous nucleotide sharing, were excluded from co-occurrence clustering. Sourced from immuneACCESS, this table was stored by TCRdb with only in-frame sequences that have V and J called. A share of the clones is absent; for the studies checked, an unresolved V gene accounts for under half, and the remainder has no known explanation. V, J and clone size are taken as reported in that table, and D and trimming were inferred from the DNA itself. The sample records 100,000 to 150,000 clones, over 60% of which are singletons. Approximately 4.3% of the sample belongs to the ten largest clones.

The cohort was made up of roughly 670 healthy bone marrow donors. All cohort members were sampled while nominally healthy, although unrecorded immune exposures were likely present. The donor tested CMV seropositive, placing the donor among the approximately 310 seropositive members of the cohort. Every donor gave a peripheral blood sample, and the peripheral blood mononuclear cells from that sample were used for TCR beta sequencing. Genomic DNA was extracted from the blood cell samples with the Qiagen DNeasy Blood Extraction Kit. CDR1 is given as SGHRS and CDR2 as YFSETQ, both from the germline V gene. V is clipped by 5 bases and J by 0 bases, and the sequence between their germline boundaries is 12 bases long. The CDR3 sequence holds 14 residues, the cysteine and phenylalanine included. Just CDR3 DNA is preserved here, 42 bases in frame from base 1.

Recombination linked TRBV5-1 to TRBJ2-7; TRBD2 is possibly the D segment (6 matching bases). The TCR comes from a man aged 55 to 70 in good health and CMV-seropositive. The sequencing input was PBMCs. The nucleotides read TGCGCCAGCAGGCCCGGGACTCACTCCTACGAGCAGTACTTC. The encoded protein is CASRPGTHSYEQYF.